These 25 T cell receptor beta chains were sequenced from one sample in a study of a mutant IDH1 vaccine in newly diagnosed glioma. Libraries were prepared by immunoSEQ multiplex PCR; TCRdb keeps only in-frame clonotypes and omits some of them. Here the sample spans tens of thousands of clones, around four fifths being singletons. Sample time point: week 35, safety follow-up. Vaccine doses each comprised 300 ug of mutant IDH1 20-mer peptide, with topical imiquimod. These receptors lack a known antigen. This specimen was PBMCs, taken from a glioma patient whose treatment included an IDH1 peptide vaccine. The receptors come from a woman younger than 35 with glioma.

J is TRBJ1-1 and V is TRBV27; the D gene is possibly TRBD1 (5 bases). This CDR3 comprises 14 residues. Germline V CDR1 and CDR2: MNHEY, SMNVEV (reference sequence). Trimming removed 6 bases at V and 3 bases at J, with 14 bases between. The CDR3: CASRGGTAHTEAFF. CDR3 DNA: TGTGCCAGCAGGGGGGGTACAGCCCACACTGAAGCTTTCTTT.

This chain connects TRBV4-1 to TRBJ2-2; 11 bases are shared with TRBD2. Germline trimming cut 5 bases from V and 4 bases from J; bases unmatched to any gene: 9. This CDR3 has 17 residues. Germline V gives CDR1 MGHRA, CDR2 YSYEKL. Here the CDR3 reads CASSETSGKWSTGELFF. The CDR3, as DNA: TGCGCCAGCAGCGAGACTAGCGGGAAGTGGAGCACCGGGGAGCTGTTTTTT.

The J gene is TRBJ1-1, the V gene TRBV7-2; D might be TRBD1 (5 bases). Deletions cut 3 bases from V and 1 base from J, with 12 bases between. Germline V gene lookup returns CDR1 SGHTA and CDR2 FQGNSA. The CDR3 length is 15 residues. CDR3 sequence reads: CASSLQGMANTEAFF. CDR3 DNA: TGTGCCAGCAGCTTGCAGGGTATGGCGAACACTGAAGCTTTCTTT.

The chain carries TRBV19 and TRBJ1-4, with 8 nucleotides matching TRBD1. J lost 3 bases, V lost 3 bases, and 3 bases had no gene match. The CDR3 is made up of 15 amino acids. Germline V gives CDR1 LNHDA, CDR2 SQIVND (reference sequence). The CDR3 region is CASSIGDRSNEKLFF. The CDR3 DNA is TGTGCCAGTAGTATCGGGGACAGGTCTAATGAAAAACTGTTTTTT.

The chain is built from TRBV6-5 and TRBJ2-1; TRBD2 is a possible D gene (6 bases). This CDR3 contains 14 residues. Germline CDR1 is MNHEY and CDR2 is SVGAGI. V lost 4 bases and J 4 bases, leaving 11 bases between the germline ends. CDR3 loop: CASSLGGDYNEQFF. In DNA form, the CDR3 reads TGTGCCAGCAGTTTGGGGGGAGATTACAATGAGCAGTTCTTC.

This chain connects TRBV5-1 to TRBJ1-1; tentative D call: TRBD1 (6 bases). The CDR3 length is 14 residues. In germline, CDR1 is SGHRS, CDR2 YFSETQ. Trimming cost V 0 bases and J 2 bases, with 8 bases left between them. Here the CDR3 reads CASSLVGGNTEAFF. In nucleotides, the CDR3 is TGCGCCAGCAGCTTGGTAGGGGGAAACACTGAAGCTTTCTTT.

The chain recombines TRBV4-1 with TRBJ1-2; 8 positions match TRBD1. The CDR3 spans 15 residues. The V segment lost 5 bases and the J segment 4 bases; nucleotides outside the gene matches: 9. Germline V lookup: CDR1 MGHRA, CDR2 YSYEKL. The CDR3 reads CASSFRTGIGYGYTF. Written as DNA, the CDR3 is TGCGCCAGCAGCTTCCGGACAGGGATTGGCTATGGCTACACCTTC.

The rearrangement joins TRBV18 to TRBJ2-2; D gene unclear. CDR3 length equals 16 residues. The V gene's germline CDR1 is KGHSH and CDR2 LQKENI. V was cut by 2 bases and J by 0 bases, with 10 bases left in between. This CDR3 reads CASSPTGTPNTGELFF. CDR3 sequence (DNA): TGTGCCAGCTCACCAACGGGCACTCCGAACACCGGGGAGCTGTTTTTT.

The J gene is TRBJ1-4, the V gene TRBV15, with D perhaps TRBD1 (5 bases). Germline V gives CDR1 LNHNV, CDR2 YYDKDF (reference sequence). This CDR3 has 15 residues. Trimming left V 0 bases short and J 6 bases short, with 11 bases between. As DNA, the CDR3 is TGTGCCACCAGCAGAGAGAGGGCGGGGGATGAAAAACTGTTTTTT. As protein: CATSRERAGDEKLFF.

The CDR3 sequence: CASSQDEWVAIEAFF. CDR3 in DNA: TGTGCCAGCAGCCAAGATGAGTGGGTCGCGATTGAAGCTTTCTTT. The rearrangement joins TRBV14 to TRBJ1-1; D is unresolved. There are 15 residues in the CDR3. The V and J ends lost 0 bases and 7 bases respectively, with 15 bases between them. Germline V gene sequence: CDR1 SGHDN, CDR2 FVKESK.

V usage is TRBV13 and J usage is TRBJ2-5; TRBD2 matches 9 bases. J lost 1 base, V lost 4 bases, and 7 bases had no gene match. CDR3 length: 16 amino acids. Germline V gene lookup returns CDR1 PRHDT and CDR2 FYEKMQ (reference sequence). The chain's CDR3 is CASSSRGRGGQETQYF. For the CDR3, the DNA is TGTGCCAGCAGCTCCAGAGGGCGGGGGGGCCAAGAGACCCAGTACTTC.

The V call is TRBV7-9, the J call TRBJ2-7; D remains ambiguous. Trimming pared 3 bases from V and 6 bases from J, leaving 9 bases between. The germline V gene has CDR1 SEHNR and CDR2 FQNEAQ (reference sequence). This CDR3 spans 12 amino acids. In DNA, the CDR3 is TGTGCCAGCAGCTTTAGTATGGCCGAGCAGTACTTC. This translates into CASSFSMAEQYF. Together with reference TRBV7-9 and TRBJ2-7, the CDR3 gives the full variable domain: DTGVSQNPRHKITKRGQNVTFRCDPISEHNRLYWYRQTLGQGPEFLTYFQNEAQLEKSRLLSDRFSAERPKGSFSTLEIQRTEQGDSAMYLCASSFSMAEQYFGPGTRLTVT.

This sequence joins TRBV7-9 and TRBJ1-2; D remains unclear. This CDR3 has 13 amino acids. Germline loops: CDR1 SEHNR, CDR2 FQNEAQ (reference sequence). V lost 5 bases, J lost 4 bases, and 11 bases lay in between. In nucleotides, the CDR3 is TGTGCCAGCAGCCAAAGGGCCTTCTATGGCTACACCTTC. Its protein is CASSQRAFYGYTF.

This clone came up a few times. The V and J genes are TRBV29-1 and TRBJ1-4; D is possibly TRBD1 (5 bases). The V end was cut by 7 bases, the J end by 0 bases, with 12 bases between. The CDR3 has 14 residues. Germline V gene data show CDR1 as SQVTM and CDR2 as ANQGSEA. CDR3 bases: TGCAGCGCTGGGGAGGGGACAACTAATGAAAAACTGTTTTTT. This encodes CSAGEGTTNEKLFF. The variable domain in full, with the rest retrieved from reference TRBV29-1 and TRBJ1-4, is SAVISQKPSRDICQRGTSLTIQCQVDSQVTMMFWYRQQPGQSLTLIATANQGSEATYESGFVIDKFPISRPNLTFSTLTVSNMSPEDSSIYLCSAGEGTTNEKLFFGSGTQLSVL.

The J gene is TRBJ2-1, the V gene TRBV29-1, with 11 positions matching TRBD2. The CDR3 covers 12 residues. J gave up 8 bases and V 6 bases, and 3 bases lay outside the gene matches. CDR1 and CDR2 from the germline V gene are SQVTM and ANQGSEA. This chain's CDR3 is CSVSLAGDEQFF. CDR3 DNA sequence: TGCAGCGTCTCACTAGCGGGAGATGAGCAGTTCTTC.

The DNA for the CDR3 is TGTGCCAGCAGCTCGACCGGCGGGGGGGCCGCCTACGAGCAGTACTTC. Translated, it gives CASSSTGGGAAYEQYF. The gene calls are TRBV7-9 and TRBJ2-7; 9 bases line up with TRBD2. Germline CDR1 SEHNR, CDR2 FQNEAQ (reference sequence). The V and J ends lost 4 bases and 2 bases, in that order; junction bases with no gene match: 9. The length of the CDR3 is 16 residues.

This clone was observed a single time. The chain is built from TRBV15 and TRBJ2-7, with D possibly matching TRBD1 (8 bases). Germline CDR1 and CDR2: LNHNV and YYDKDF (reference sequence). V was cut by 4 bases and J by 4 bases, with 14 bases left in between. The CDR3 is 14 residues long. CDR3 residues: CATSNRGGFYEQYF. CDR3 coding DNA: TGTGCCACCAGCAACAGGGGGGGATTTTACGAGCAGTACTTC.

V is TRBV29-1 and J is TRBJ2-7; no clear D. This CDR3 comprises 12 residues. V lost 0 bases, J lost 0 bases, and 3 bases lay in between. Germline values: CDR1 SQVTM, CDR2 ANQGSEA. The CDR3 reads CSVEDSSYEQYF. The CDR3 DNA is TGCAGCGTTGAAGACAGCTCCTACGAGCAGTACTTC.

The gene calls are TRBV9 and TRBJ2-2; D call uncertain. Germline CDR1 and CDR2: SGDLS and YYNGEE. Trimming took 3 bases from V and 4 from J, leaving 4 bases between them. The CDR3 is 12 amino acids. The CDR3 is CASSGSTGELFF. CDR3 nucleotide sequence: TGTGCCAGCAGCGGATCCACCGGGGAGCTGTTTTTT.

V is TRBV5-4 and J is TRBJ1-1; TRBD1 might be the D (5 bases). The CDR3 sequence is 14 residues long. Trimming stripped 6 bases from V and 0 bases from J, with 12 bases between. Germline loops: CDR1 SGHNT, CDR2 YYREEE (reference sequence). CDR3 region: CASTLLGVNTEAFF. CDR3 in DNA: TGTGCCAGCACCCTCCTGGGGGTGAACACTGAAGCTTTCTTT.

This clone was picked up one time. The chain combines TRBV25-1 with TRBJ2-7, with unresolved D. The V gene's germline CDR1 is MGHDK and CDR2 SYGVNS. Trimming took 0 bases from V and 4 from J, leaving 13 bases between them. This CDR3 contains 15 residues. Written as DNA, the CDR3 is TGTGCCAGCAGTGAATATCTTCCGGGCCTTTACGAGCAGTACTTC. Translated: CASSEYLPGLYEQYF.

This clone has only a few counts. This chain connects TRBV5-1 to TRBJ1-5, with D tentatively TRBD1 (5 bases). Germline lookup yields CDR1 SGHRS and CDR2 YFSETQ. V lost 3 bases to trimming and J lost 4 bases, with 11 bases between them. This CDR3 contains 14 residues. The CDR3 here is CASSSDSGNQPQHF. The CDR3, as DNA: TGCGCCAGCAGCTCCGACAGTGGAAATCAGCCCCAGCATTTT.

The chain combines TRBV29-1 with TRBJ1-1; 8 bases are a match to TRBD1. CDR3 length: 11 residues. CDR1 SQVTM and CDR2 ANQGSEA come from the germline V gene. V shed 6 bases and J 8 bases; nucleotides not matched to a gene: 5. The CDR3: CSVVRTGEAFF. For the CDR3, the DNA is TGCAGCGTAGTTAGGACAGGGGAAGCTTTCTTT.

DNA of the CDR3: TGTGCCAGTAGTTCTAGAGCCCAGAGCATCGAGCAGTACTTC. Protein sequence: CASSSRAQSIEQYF. The chain joins TRBV19 to TRBJ2-7; unclear D gene. From germline, CDR1 is LNHDA and CDR2 SQIVND (reference sequence). This CDR3 spans 14 amino acids. V lost 5 bases and J 6 bases, leaving 17 bases between the germline ends.

The chain couples TRBV4-1 to TRBJ2-1; 7 nucleotides match TRBD1. Per the germline V gene, CDR1 is MGHRA and CDR2 is YSYEKL. The CDR3 consists of 16 residues. The V gene end was trimmed by 4 bases and the J gene end by 3 bases; junction bases not matched to a gene: 9. The CDR3 sequence is CASSLLEGAYYNEQFF. The CDR3 DNA reads as TGCGCCAGCAGCCTCCTTGAGGGGGCCTACTACAATGAGCAGTTCTTC.